These 10 T cell receptor beta chains share one sample of origin, sequenced in a study of OX40 agonist ivuxolimab in advanced cancers. Library preparation employed the immunoSEQ multiplex PCR assay. TCRdb carries this immuneACCESS record with in-frame sequences only. Its versions omit some clonotypes, under half of them owing to an unresolved V gene in the studies checked, with the rest unexplained. Counted in this sample were tens of thousands of clones; 85% to 90% of them appeared once. About 0.76% of the sample comes from the top ten. The sequenced sample was CD4+ or CD8+ T cells sorted from blood, obtained in a trial of the OX40 agonist ivuxolimab. Receptors were obtained from an adult with an advanced solid tumor such as melanoma, head and neck, liver or kidney cancer.

This chain uses TRBV20-1 with TRBJ1-1, with D unresolved. Per the germline V gene, CDR1 is DFQATT and CDR2 is SNEGSKA (reference sequence). The V end lost 5 bases, the J end lost 7 bases, and 11 bases lay between the germline ends. The CDR3 is 11 residues long. In DNA, the CDR3 is TGCAGTGCTGCACGCCGGGATGAAGCTTTCTTT. Encoded protein: CSAARRDEAFF.

This chain connects TRBV7-2 to TRBJ2-1; 7 positions agree with TRBD1. The CDR3 runs 14 residues. Germline CDR1 reads SGHTA; CDR2 reads FQGNSA. The junction had 3 bases not matched to a gene; V was cut back by 5 bases and J by 2 bases. The CDR3 region is CASSRGQTYNEQFF. Here the CDR3 DNA reads TGTGCCAGCAGCCGGGGACAGACCTACAATGAGCAGTTCTTC.

This chain connects TRBV18 to TRBJ2-3; D unresolved. Germline CDR1 and CDR2: KGHSH and LQKENI. Trimming cost V 3 bases and J 0 bases, with 4 bases left between them. CDR3 length equals 13 residues. In nucleotides, the CDR3 is TGTGCCAGCTCACCTCAAAGCACAGATACGCAGTATTTT. Protein sequence: CASSPQSTDTQYF.

The chain couples TRBV30 to TRBJ1-2; a possible D gene is TRBD1 (6 bases). The ends were cut back, 3 bases at V and 8 bases at J, with 13 bases in the middle. This CDR3 has 12 residues. Germline CDR1 is GTSNPN and CDR2 is SVGIG (reference sequence). CDR3 loop: CAWRQGAGGYTF. CDR3 sequence (DNA): TGTGCCTGGAGACAGGGCGCCGGCGGCTACACCTTC.

A few counts support this clone. Here the CDR3 reads CASSLPPRLAVYNEQFF. In DNA, the CDR3 is TGTGCCAGCAGCTTACCCCCGAGGCTAGCGGTCTACAATGAGCAGTTCTTC. V and J are TRBV7-9 and TRBJ2-1, with 7 bases matching TRBD2. Germline V gene data show CDR1 as SEHNR and CDR2 as FQNEAQ (reference sequence). The trim removed 2 bases at V and 3 bases at J, leaving 10 bases unmatched. The CDR3 has 17 residues.

The chain links TRBV2 to TRBJ2-5, with 12 bases lining up with TRBD2. Germline V CDR1 and CDR2: SNHLY, FYNNEI. Unmatched junction bases numbered 7, after V lost 4 bases and J lost 7 bases. The CDR3 totals 15 residues. The chain's CDR3 is CASSGRLAGVGTQYF. The CDR3 coding sequence is TGTGCCAGCAGTGGCCGACTAGCGGGAGTTGGGACCCAGTACTTC.

This sequence joins TRBV18 and TRBJ2-3; 10 bases map to TRBD2. The CDR3 consists of 15 residues. V gave up 4 bases and J gave up 4 bases; unmatched junction bases: 5. From germline, CDR1 is KGHSH and CDR2 LQKENI. The CDR3 reads CASSRAGGKADTQYF. The CDR3 bases are TGTGCCAGCTCACGAGCGGGGGGGAAGGCAGATACGCAGTATTTT. Using reference TRBV18 and TRBJ2-3 for the parts outside the CDR3, the full variable domain is NAGVMQNPRHLVRRRGQEARLRCSPMKGHSHVYWYRQLPEEGLKFMVYLQKENIIDESGMPKERFSAEFPKEGPSILRIQQVVRGDSAAYFCASSRAGGKADTQYFGPGTRLTVL.

V and J are TRBV19 and TRBJ2-1; 8 bases agree with TRBD2. This CDR3 has 15 amino acids. J gave up 15 bases and V 4 bases, and 17 bases lay outside the gene matches. CDR1 and CDR2 from the germline V gene are LNHDA and SQIVND (reference sequence). This CDR3 is CASSTNRGGLSRVFF. The CDR3 bases are TGTGCCAGTAGTACAAATCGGGGGGGCCTCTCTCGGGTGTTCTTC. The full variable domain, in which reference TRBV19 and TRBJ2-1 provide the parts outside the CDR3, is DGGITQSPKYLFRKEGQNVTLSCEQNLNHDAMYWYRQDPGQGLRLIYYSQIVNDFQKGDIAEGYSVSREKKESFPLTVTSAQKNPTAFYLCASSTNRGGLSRVFFGPGTRLTVL.

This clone was detected only a few times. One end of the junction fails to match germline, which may point to a read error. This chain uses TRBV7-7 with TRBJ1-1; D remains ambiguous. This CDR3 has 13 amino acids. In germline, CDR1 is SSHAT, CDR2 FNYEAQ (reference sequence). This CDR3 is CASSLAENTEAFF. The CDR3 bases are TGTGCTAGCAGCTTAGCAGAGAACACTGAAGCTTTCTTT.

The CDR3 spells CASSLVGRSNNEQFF. The CDR3 coding sequence is TGTGCCAGCAGCTTGGTAGGACGTAGCAACAATGAGCAGTTCTTC. This chain uses TRBV5-6 with TRBJ2-1; D is unresolved. Germline V lookup: CDR1 SGHDT, CDR2 YYEEEE. The CDR3 is 15 residues long. V gave up 0 bases and J gave up 5 bases, with 12 bases separating them. The full variable domain, with the rest looked up from reference TRBV5-6 and TRBJ2-1, is DAGVTQSPTHLIKTRGQQVTLRCSPKSGHDTVSWYQQALGQGPQFIFQYYEEEERQRGNFPDRFSGHQFPNYSSELNVNALLLGDSALYLCASSLVGRSNNEQFFGPGTRLTVL.